The sequence of this T cell receptor beta chain was determined in a study of beta chain features in type 1 diabetes. On the study more broadly: Researchers looked at approximately 110,000,000 sorted cells across all samples.

Blood was drawn once from each donor into heparinised tubes. The draws averaged around 110 mL. Reverse transcription of all isolated RNA meant that expressed TCRB transcripts were sequenced. Sequencing was performed with immunoSEQ multiplex PCR; in TCRdb, only in-frame clones are kept and a portion is missing. The sample has about 160,000 clones, 6% to 9% seen once. Study-level findings and limits: PCR might favor shorter templates, equally in patients and controls. Resolution of whether HLA type affects TCRB rearrangement was not achieved here. TCRB CDR3s from Type 1 diabetes patients were moderately but significantly shorter in all four CD4+ subsets.

This clone was observed a few times. Antigen: not known. Sample: central memory CD4+ T cells from blood. The sequence was obtained from a man aged 18 to 35 with type 1 diabetes.

This chain's CDR3 is CASRDGQLETQYF. DNA of the CDR3: TGCGCCAGCAGGGACGGACAGCTTGAGACCCAGTACTTC. The J gene is TRBJ2-5, the V gene TRBV5-1; a possible D gene is TRBD1 (6 bases). Germline V gene data show CDR1 as SGHRS and CDR2 as YFSETQ. The CDR3 is 13 residues long. V was clipped by 5 bases and J by 5 bases, with 13 bases between them.